This is a list of T cell receptor beta chains from one sample in a study of identifying expanded T cells in peripheral blood. Using immunoSEQ multiplex PCR, the repertoire was profiled, and TCRdb retains in-frame clones only, with some absent. The table records roughly 78,000 clones, 90% of them present only once. The source material was blood. These receptors all stem from a person aged 18 to 75 in good health. Both conserved end residues are trimmed from each CDR3. The order of the fields is clone size, V gene, J gene, CDR3 protein. A clone size is listed for some rows: how often the clone was seen (once, few, many), or a class if it is expanded.

once	TRBV5-1	TRBJ2-3	ASSLVLETDTQY
few	TRBV18	TRBJ1-5	ASSPSNSNQPQH
.	TRBV30	TRBJ2-1	AWSERGGYNEQF
.	TRBV5-1	TRBJ2-3	ASSLEGYGGGTDTQY
.	TRBV2	TRBJ2-4	ASKAQFSAKNIQY
once	TRBV5-4	TRBJ2-5	ASSLMGQANHHETQY
.	TRBV6-6	TRBJ1-2	ASSSPAAGAGGYT
.	TRBV15	TRBJ2-6	ATSRDTGSGANVLT
.	TRBV11-3	TRBJ1-1	ASSPHTEAF
.	TRBV7-9	TRBJ2-7	ASSPGQGGTTSSYEQY
.	TRBV4-1	TRBJ1-1	ASRMDRGLSSEAF
.	TRBV9	TRBJ2-7	ASSAGDNSYEQY
.	TRBV30	TRBJ2-7	AWSAFSYEQY
once	TRBV6-5	TRBJ2-7	ASRGQGSGAYEQY
once	TRBV4-3	TRBJ1-3	ASSPNRPDFGNTIY
.	TRBV9	TRBJ2-3	ASSAGDREDTQY
few	TRBV11-2	TRBJ1-5	ASSQTGGEQPQH
.	TRBV5-1	TRBJ2-5	ASSLASGSGETQY
.	TRBV5-4	TRBJ2-2	ASSQERGGPTGELF
.	TRBV7-2	TRBJ1-2	ASSRTGSNYGYT
.	TRBV25-1	TRBJ1-1	ASSQSTEAF
once	TRBV2	TRBJ2-3	ASSVERGLTDTQY
.	TRBV19	TRBJ2-1	ASRTGGRYNEQF
.	TRBV19	TRBJ2-1	ASTPGTTDYNEQF
few	TRBV7-9	TRBJ2-7	ASSRDRHEQY